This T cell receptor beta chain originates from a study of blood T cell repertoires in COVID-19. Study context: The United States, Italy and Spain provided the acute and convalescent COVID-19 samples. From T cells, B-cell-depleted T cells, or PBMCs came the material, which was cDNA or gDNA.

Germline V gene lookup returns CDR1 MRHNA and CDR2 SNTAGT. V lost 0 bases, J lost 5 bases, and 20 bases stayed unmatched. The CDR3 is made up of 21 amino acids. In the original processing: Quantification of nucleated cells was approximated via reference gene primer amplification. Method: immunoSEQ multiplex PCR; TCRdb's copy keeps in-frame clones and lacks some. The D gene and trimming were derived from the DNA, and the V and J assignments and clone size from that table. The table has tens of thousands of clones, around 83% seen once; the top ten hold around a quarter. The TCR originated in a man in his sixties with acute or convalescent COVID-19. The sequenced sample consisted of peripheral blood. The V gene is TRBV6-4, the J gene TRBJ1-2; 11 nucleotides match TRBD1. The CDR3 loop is CASSDSRTGGCPKEGVYGYTF. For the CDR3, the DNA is TGTGCCAGCAGTGACTCGAGGACAGGGGGCTGCCCGAAAGAAGGGGTTTATGGCTACACCTTC.